The clone carrying this TCR beta chain was seen once. The antigen is undetermined. The authors ran the assay at deep level. Some clones are missing from TCRdb's copy, which holds only in-frame ones; the method was immunoSEQ multiplex PCR. The sample shows around 600,000 clones, around 97% of them seen only once. This sample is part of a study of shared clonotypes between healthy human individuals. CDR1 SGHAT and CDR2 FQDESV come from the germline V gene (reference sequence). This CDR3 spans 15 amino acids. Subsets obtained from CD4+ cells comprised CD45RA+ naive and CD45RA-negative memory cells. Study-wide results and limits: Four donors held approximately 4.6% of naive CD4 clonotypes in common.

Material: naive CD4+ T cells sorted from blood. Documented subset: CD45RA+ positively selected. This TCR came from a woman aged 25 to 45 in good health. This sequence joins TRBV11-1 and TRBJ2-5, with D possibly being TRBD2 (5 bases). TRBJ2-7 explains the end of the DNA better; the J call may be wrong. CDR3 sequence (DNA): TGTGCCAGCAGCCGGACGGAGCGGATGACCTACGAGCAGTACTTC. Residues: CASSRTERMTYEQYF.